This record concerns one TCR beta chain sequence. Its cognate antigen is unknown. This sample is drawn from a study of T cells in Graves' hyperthyroidism and ophthalmopathy. The source material, RNA transcripts, was used to amplify TCR beta CDR3 regions. A set of HTBI primers served as the primers for a first-round RT-PCR of the TCR CDR3. MiXCR, applied by TCRdb to the multiplex PCR reads, yields one record per CDR3 protein. The sample holds around 480,000 distinct CDR3 sequences, under 15% seen once. Regarding the study as a whole: Model-based prediction identified ophthalmopathy a median 6.5 months prior to its onset.

The CDR3 spans 17 residues. V was clipped by 0 bases and J by 7 bases, with 21 bases between them. The V gene's germline CDR1 is KGHSH and CDR2 LQKENI. This sequence originates from a woman in her late teens or twenties with Graves' hyperthyroidism. Sequenced input: blood. The chain combines TRBV18 with TRBJ2-5; tentative D call: TRBD1 (6 bases). The CDR3 here is CASSPPKDSPPGWTQYF. CDR3 in DNA: TGTGCCAGCTCACCACCCAAGGACAGCCCACCTGGATGGACCCAGTACTTC.